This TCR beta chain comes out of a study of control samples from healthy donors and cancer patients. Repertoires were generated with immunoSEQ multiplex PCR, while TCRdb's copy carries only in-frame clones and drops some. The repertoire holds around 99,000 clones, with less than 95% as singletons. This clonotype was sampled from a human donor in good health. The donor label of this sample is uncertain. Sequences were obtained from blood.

CDR3 nucleotides: TGTGCCAGCAGCCCCCCAGGAGGACAGAAAAGAGAGCAGTACTTC. Translation: CASSPPGGQKREQYF. This chain links TRBV3-1 (or the pseudogene TRBV3-2) with TRBJ2-7; D possibly corresponds to TRBD1 (6 bases). Between the trimmed V and J ends, which lost 4 bases and 7 bases, there was a span of 20 bases. Germline CDR1 and CDR2: LGHDT and YNNKEL (reference sequence). There are 15 residues in the CDR3.